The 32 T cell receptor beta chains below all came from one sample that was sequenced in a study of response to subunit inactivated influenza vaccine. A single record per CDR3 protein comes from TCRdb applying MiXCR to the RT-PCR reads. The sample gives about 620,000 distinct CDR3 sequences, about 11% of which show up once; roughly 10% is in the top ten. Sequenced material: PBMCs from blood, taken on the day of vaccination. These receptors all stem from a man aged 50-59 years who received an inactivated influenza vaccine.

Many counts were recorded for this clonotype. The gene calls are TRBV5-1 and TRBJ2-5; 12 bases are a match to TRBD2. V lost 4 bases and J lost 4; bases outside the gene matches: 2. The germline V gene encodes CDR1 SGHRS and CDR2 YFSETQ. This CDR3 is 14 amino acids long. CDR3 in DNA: TGCGCCAGCAGCCAGGGACTAGCGGGAGAGACCCAGTACTTC. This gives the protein CASSQGLAGETQYF.

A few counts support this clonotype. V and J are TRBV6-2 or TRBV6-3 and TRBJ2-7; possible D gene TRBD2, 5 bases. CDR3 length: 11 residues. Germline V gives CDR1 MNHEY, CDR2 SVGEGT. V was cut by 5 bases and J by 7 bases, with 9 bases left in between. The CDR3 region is CASSPSREQYF. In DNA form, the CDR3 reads TGTGCCAGCAGTCCTAGCCGGGAGCAGTACTTC.

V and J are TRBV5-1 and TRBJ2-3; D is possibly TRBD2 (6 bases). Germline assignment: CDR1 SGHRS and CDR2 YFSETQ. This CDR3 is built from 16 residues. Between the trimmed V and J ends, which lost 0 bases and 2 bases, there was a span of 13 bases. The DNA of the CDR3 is TGCGCCAGCAGCTTGGTGGGGCGGGGTACCACAGATACGCAGTATTTT. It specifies CASSLVGRGTTDTQYF.

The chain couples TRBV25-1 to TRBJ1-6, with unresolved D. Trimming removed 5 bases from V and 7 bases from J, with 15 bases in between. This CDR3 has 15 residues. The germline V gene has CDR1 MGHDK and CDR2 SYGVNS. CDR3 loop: CASSPPTGMNSPLHF. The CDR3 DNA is TGTGCCAGCAGTCCCCCGACGGGGATGAATTCACCCCTCCACTTT.

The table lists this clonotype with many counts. The chain's CDR3 is CASRQDRYEQYF. Here the CDR3 DNA reads TGTGCCAGCAGACAGGACAGGTACGAGCAGTACTTC. The chain is built from TRBV28 and TRBJ2-7, with 7 bases fitting TRBD1. This CDR3 comprises 12 residues. V shed 6 bases, J shed 4 bases, and the junction held 3 bases outside the gene matches. Germline assignment: CDR1 MDHEN and CDR2 SYDVKM.

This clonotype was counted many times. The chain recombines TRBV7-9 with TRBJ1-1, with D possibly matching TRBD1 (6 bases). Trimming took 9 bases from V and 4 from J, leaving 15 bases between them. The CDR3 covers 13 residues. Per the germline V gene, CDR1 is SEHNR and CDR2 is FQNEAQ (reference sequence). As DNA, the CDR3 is TGTGCCAGTTGTGGTGGGGGCTGCACTGAAGCTTTCTTT. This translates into CASCGGGCTEAFF. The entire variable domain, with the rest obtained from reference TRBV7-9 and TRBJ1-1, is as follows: DTGVSQNPRHKITKRGQNVTFRCDPISEHNRLYWYRQTLGQGPEFLTYFQNEAQLEKSRLLSDRFSAERPKGSFSTLEIQRTEQGDSAMYLCASCGGGCTEAFFGQGTRLTVV.

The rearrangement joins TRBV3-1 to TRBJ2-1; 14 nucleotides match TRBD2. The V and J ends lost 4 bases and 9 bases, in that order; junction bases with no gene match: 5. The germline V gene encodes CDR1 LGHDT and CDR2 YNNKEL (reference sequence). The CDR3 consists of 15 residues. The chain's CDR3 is CASSPTSGRAIEQFF. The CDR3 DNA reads TGTGCCAGCAGCCCGACTAGCGGGAGGGCCATTGAGCAGTTCTTC.

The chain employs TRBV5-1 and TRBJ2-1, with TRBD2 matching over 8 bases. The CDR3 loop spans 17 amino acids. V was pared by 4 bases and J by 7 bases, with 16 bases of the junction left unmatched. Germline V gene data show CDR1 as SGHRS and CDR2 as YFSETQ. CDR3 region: CASSPSLPVAGRNEQFF. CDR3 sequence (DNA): TGCGCCAGCAGCCCCTCGCTCCCGGTAGCGGGAAGGAATGAGCAGTTCTTC.

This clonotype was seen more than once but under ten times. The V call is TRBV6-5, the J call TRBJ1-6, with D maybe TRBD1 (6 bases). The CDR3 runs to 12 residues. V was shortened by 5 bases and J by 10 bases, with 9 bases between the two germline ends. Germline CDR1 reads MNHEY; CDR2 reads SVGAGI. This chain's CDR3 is CASSGQLSPLHF. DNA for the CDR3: TGTGCCAGCAGTGGACAGCTCTCACCCCTCCACTTT.

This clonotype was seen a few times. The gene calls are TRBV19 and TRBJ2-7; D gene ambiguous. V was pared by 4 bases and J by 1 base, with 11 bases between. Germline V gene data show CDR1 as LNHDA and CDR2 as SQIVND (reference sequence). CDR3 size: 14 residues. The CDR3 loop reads CASSRSSRSYEQYF. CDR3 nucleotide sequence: TGTGCCAGTAGTAGGAGCAGCAGGTCCTACGAGCAGTACTTC. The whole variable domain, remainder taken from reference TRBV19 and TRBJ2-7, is DGGITQSPKYLFRKEGQNVTLSCEQNLNHDAMYWYRQDPGQGLRLIYYSQIVNDFQKGDIAEGYSVSREKKESFPLTVTSAQKNPTAFYLCASSRSSRSYEQYFGPGTRLTVT.

Written as DNA, the CDR3 is TGCAGTGCTAGAGTACCAGGGGTAAGAGAGACCCAGTACTTC. Translation gives CSARVPGVRETQYF. The chain employs TRBV20-1 and TRBJ2-5; perhaps TRBD1 as D (6 bases). The germline V gene encodes CDR1 DFQATT and CDR2 SNEGSKA (reference sequence). Trimming pared 1 base from V and 4 bases from J, leaving 13 bases between. CDR3 length: 14 amino acids.

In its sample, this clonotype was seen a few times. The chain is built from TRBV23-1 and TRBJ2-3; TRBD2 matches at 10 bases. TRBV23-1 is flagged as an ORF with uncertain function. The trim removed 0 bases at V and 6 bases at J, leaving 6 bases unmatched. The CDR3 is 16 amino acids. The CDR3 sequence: CASSQSQAGGHDTQYF. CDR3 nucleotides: TGCGCCAGCAGTCAATCCCAAGCGGGGGGGCACGATACGCAGTATTTT.

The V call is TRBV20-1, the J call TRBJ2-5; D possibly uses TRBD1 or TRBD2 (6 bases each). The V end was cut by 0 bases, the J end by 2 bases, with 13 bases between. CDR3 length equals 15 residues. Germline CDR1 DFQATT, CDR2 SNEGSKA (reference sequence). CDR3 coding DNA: TGCAGTGCTAGAGATCCCAGGGGAGGTCAAGAGACCCAGTACTTC. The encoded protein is CSARDPRGGQETQYF.

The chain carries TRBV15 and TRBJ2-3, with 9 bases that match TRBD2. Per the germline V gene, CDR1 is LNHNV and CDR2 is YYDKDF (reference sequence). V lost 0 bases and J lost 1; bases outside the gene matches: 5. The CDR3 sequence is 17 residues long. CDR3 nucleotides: TGTGCCACCAGCAGAGATAACCGACTAGCGGGCACAGATACGCAGTATTTT. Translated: CATSRDNRLAGTDTQYF. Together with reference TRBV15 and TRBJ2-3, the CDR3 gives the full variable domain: DAMVIQNPRYQVTQFGKPVTLSCSQTLNHNVMYWYQQKSSQAPKLLFHYYDKDFNNEADTPDNFQSRRPNTSFCFLDIRSPGLGDTAMYLCATSRDNRLAGTDTQYFGPGTRLTVL.

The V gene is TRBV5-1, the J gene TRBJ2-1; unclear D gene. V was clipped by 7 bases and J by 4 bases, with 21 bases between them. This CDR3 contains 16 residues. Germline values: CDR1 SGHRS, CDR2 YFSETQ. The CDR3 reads CASCEFAGSSYNEQFF. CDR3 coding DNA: TGCGCCAGCTGCGAATTCGCAGGATCTTCTTACAATGAGCAGTTCTTC.

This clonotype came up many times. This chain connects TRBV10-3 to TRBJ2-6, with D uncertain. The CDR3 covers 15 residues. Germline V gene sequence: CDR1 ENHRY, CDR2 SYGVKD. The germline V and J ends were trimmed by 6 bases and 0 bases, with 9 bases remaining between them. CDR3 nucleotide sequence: TGTGCCATCAGGGGGATGAGCTCTGGGGCCAACGTCCTGACTTTC. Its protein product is CAIRGMSSGANVLTF.

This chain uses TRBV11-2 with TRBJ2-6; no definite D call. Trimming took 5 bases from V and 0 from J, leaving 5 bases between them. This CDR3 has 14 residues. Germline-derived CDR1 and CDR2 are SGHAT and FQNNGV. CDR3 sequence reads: CASSQHSGANVLTF. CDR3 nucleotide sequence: TGTGCCAGCAGCCAACACTCTGGGGCCAACGTCCTGACTTTC.

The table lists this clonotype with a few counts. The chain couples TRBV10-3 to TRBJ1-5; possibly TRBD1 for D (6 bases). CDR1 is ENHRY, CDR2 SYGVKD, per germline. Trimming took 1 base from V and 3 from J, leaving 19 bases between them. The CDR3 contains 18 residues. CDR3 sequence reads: CAISELWTGRGDNQPQHF. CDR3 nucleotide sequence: TGTGCCATCAGTGAGTTGTGGACGGGCAGGGGAGACAATCAGCCCCAGCATTTT.

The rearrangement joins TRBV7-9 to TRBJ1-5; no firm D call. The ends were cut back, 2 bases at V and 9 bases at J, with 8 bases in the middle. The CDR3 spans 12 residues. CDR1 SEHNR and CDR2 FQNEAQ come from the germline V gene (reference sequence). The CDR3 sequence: CASSLSYMPQHF. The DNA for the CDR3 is TGTGCCAGCAGCTTAAGTTACATGCCCCAGCATTTT.

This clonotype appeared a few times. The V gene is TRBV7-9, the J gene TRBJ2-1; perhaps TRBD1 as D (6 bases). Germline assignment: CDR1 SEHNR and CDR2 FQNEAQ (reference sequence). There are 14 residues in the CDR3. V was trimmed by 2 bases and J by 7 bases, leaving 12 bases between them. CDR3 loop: CASSLQGQRNEQFF. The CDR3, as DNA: TGTGCCAGCAGCTTACAGGGACAAAGGAATGAGCAGTTCTTC.

DNA for the CDR3: TGTGCCAGCACTCCCACGGGATATGGCAATCAGCCCCAGCATTTT. This encodes CASTPTGYGNQPQHF. This sequence joins TRBV19 and TRBJ1-5; D gene unclear. V lost 9 bases and J 2 bases, leaving 17 bases between the germline ends. CDR1 is LNHDA, CDR2 SQIVND, per germline (reference sequence). This CDR3 spans 15 amino acids.

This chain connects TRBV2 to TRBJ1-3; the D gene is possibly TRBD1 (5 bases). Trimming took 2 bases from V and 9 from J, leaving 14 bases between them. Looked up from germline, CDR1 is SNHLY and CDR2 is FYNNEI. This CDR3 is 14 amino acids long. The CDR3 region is CASSERGPPGTIYF. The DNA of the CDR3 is TGTGCCAGCAGTGAAAGGGGACCCCCGGGCACCATATATTTT.

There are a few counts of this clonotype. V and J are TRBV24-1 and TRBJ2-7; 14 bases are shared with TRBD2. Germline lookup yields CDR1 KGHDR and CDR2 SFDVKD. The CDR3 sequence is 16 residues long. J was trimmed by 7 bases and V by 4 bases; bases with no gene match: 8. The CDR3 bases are TGTGCCACCAGTGACCCGGGACTAGCGGGAGAACGGGAGCAGTACTTC. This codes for CATSDPGLAGEREQYF.

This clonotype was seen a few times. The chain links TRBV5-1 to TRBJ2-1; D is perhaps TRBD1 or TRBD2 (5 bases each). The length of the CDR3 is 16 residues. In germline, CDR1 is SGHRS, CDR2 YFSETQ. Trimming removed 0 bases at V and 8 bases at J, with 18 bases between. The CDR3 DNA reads TGCGCCAGCAGCTTGGCGAGGGGTACCAGAAAACATGAGCAGTTCTTC. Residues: CASSLARGTRKHEQFF.

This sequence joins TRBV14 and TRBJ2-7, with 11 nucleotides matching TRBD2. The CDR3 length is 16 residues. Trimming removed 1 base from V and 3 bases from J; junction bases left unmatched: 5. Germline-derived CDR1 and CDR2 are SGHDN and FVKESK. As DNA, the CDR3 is TGTGCCAGCAGCCAAGGACTAGCGGGAACTCTCTACGAGCAGTACTTC. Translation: CASSQGLAGTLYEQYF.

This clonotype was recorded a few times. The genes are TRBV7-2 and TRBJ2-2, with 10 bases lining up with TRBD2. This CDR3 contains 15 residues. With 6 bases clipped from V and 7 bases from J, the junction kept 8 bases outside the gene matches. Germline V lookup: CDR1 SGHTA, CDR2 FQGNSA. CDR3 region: CASRTLAGVVGELFF. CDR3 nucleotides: TGTGCCAGCAGGACCCTAGCGGGAGTGGTCGGGGAGCTGTTTTTT.

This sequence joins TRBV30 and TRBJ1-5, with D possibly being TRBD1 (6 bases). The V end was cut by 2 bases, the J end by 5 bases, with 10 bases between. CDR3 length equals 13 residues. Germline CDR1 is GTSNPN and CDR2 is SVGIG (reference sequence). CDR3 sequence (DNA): TGTGCCTGGAGTTTGGGGGCTGATCAGCCCCAGCATTTT. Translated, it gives CAWSLGADQPQHF. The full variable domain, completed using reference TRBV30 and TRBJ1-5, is SQTIHQWPATLVQPVGSPLSLECTVEGTSNPNLYWYRQAAGRGLQLLFYSVGIGQISSEVPQNLSASRPQDRQFILSSKKLLLSDSGFYLCAWSLGADQPQHFGDGTRLSIL.

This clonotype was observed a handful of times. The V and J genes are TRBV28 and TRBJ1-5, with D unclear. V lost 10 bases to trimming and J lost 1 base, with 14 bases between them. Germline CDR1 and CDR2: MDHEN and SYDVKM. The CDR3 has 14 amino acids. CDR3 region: CATKDAASNQPQHF. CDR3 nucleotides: TGTGCCACCAAAGACGCGGCGAGCAATCAGCCCCAGCATTTT.

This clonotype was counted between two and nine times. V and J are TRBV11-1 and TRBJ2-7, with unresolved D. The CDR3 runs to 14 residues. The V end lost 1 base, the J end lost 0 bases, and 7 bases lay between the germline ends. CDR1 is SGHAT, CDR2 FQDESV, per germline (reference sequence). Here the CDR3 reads CASSLEHISYEQYF. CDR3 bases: TGTGCCAGCAGCTTAGAGCACATCTCCTACGAGCAGTACTTC. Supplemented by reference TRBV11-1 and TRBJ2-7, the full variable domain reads EAEVAQSPRYKITEKSQAVAFWCDPISGHATLYWYRQILGQGPELLVQFQDESVVDDSQLPKDRFSAERLKGVDSTLKIQPAELGDSAMYLCASSLEHISYEQYFGPGTRLTVT.

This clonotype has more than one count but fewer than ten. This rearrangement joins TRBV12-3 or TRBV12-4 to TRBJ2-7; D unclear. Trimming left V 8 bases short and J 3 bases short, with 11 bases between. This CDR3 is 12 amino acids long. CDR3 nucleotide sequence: TGTGCCAGCGGGCAGACTTTCTACGAGCAGTACTTC. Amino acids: CASGQTFYEQYF.

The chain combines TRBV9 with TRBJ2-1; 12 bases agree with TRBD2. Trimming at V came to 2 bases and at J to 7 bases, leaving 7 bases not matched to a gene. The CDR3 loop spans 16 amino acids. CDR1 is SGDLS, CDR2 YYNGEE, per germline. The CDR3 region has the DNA TGTGCCAGCAGCGTGTCGACTAGCGGGAGTCATAATGAGCAGTTCTTC. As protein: CASSVSTSGSHNEQFF. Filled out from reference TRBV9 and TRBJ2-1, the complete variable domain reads DSGVTQTPKHLITATGQRVTLRCSPRSGDLSVYWYQQSLDQGLQFLIQYYNGEERAKGNILERFSAQQFPDLHSELNLSSLELGDSALYFCASSVSTSGSHNEQFFGPGTRLTVL.

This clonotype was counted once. The CDR3 here is CASTSGYYNEQFF. Here the CDR3 DNA reads TGTGCCAGCACCAGCGGGTACTACAATGAGCAGTTCTTC. This chain joins TRBV12-3 or TRBV12-4 and TRBJ2-1; possibly TRBD2 for D (6 bases). The CDR3 is made up of 13 amino acids. Trimming cost V 7 bases and J 3 bases, with 10 bases left between them.